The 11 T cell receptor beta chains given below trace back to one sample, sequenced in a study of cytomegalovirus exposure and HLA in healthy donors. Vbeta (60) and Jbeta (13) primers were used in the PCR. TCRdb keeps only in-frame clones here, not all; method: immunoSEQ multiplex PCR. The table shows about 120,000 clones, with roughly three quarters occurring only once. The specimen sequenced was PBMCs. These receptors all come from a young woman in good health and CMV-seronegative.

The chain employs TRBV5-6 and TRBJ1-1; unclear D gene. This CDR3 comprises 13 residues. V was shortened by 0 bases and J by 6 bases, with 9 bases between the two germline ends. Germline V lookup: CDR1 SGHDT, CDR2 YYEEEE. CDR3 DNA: TGTGCCAGCAGCTTGGCCGGGGTCGCTGAAGCTTTCTTT. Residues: CASSLAGVAEAFF. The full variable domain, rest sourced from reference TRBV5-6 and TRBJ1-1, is DAGVTQSPTHLIKTRGQQVTLRCSPKSGHDTVSWYQQALGQGPQFIFQYYEEEERQRGNFPDRFSGHQFPNYSSELNVNALLLGDSALYLCASSLAGVAEAFFGQGTRLTVV.

DNA of the CDR3: TGTGCCAGCAGCCAAGAAGAGGCATATAATTCACCCCTCCACTTT. The encoded protein is CASSQEEAYNSPLHF. This chain uses TRBV4-2 with TRBJ1-6; D not certain. This CDR3 comprises 15 residues. Germline assignment: CDR1 LGHNA and CDR2 YNFKEQ. With 0 bases removed from V and 4 bases from J, the gap between germline ends came to 7 bases.

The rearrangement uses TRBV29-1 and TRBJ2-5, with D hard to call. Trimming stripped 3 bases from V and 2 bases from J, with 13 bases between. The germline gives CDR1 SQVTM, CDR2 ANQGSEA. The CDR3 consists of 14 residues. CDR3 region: CSVDEPATQETQYF. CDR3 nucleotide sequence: TGCAGCGTTGACGAGCCCGCTACTCAAGAGACCCAGTACTTC.

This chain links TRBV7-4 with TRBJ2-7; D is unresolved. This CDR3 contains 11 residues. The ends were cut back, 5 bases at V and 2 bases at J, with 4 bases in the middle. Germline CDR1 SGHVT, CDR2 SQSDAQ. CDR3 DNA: TGTGCCAGCAGCGTTACCTACGAGCAGTACTTC. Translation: CASSVTYEQYF. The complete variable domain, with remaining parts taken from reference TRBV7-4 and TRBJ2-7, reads GAGVSQSPRYKVAKRGRDVALRCDSISGHVTLYWYRQTLGQGSEVLTYSQSDAQRDKSGRPSGRFSAERPERSVSTLKIQRTEQGDSAVYLCASSVTYEQYFGPGTRLTVT.

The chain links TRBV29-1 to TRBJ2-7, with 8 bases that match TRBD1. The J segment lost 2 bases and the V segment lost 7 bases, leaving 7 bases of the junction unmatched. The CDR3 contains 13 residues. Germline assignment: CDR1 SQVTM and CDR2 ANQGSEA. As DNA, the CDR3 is TGCAGCGCAGGGGGCGTGCTAACCTACGAGCAGTACTTC. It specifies CSAGGVLTYEQYF.

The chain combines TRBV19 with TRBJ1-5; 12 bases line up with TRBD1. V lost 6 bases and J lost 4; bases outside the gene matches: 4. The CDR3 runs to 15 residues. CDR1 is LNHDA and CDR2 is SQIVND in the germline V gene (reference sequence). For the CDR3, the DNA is TGTGCCAGTAGGGGGGACAGGGGGCAAAATCAGCCCCAGCATTTT. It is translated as CASRGDRGQNQPQHF. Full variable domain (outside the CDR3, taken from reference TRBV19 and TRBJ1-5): DGGITQSPKYLFRKEGQNVTLSCEQNLNHDAMYWYRQDPGQGLRLIYYSQIVNDFQKGDIAEGYSVSREKKESFPLTVTSAQKNPTAFYLCASRGDRGQNQPQHFGDGTRLSIL.

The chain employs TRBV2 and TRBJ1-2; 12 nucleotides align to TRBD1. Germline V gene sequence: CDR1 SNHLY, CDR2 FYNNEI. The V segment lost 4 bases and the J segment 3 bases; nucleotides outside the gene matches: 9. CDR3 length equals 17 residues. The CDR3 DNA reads TGTGCCAGCAGTGCACGGATGGGGACAGGGGGCCACTATGGCTACACCTTC. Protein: CASSARMGTGGHYGYTF. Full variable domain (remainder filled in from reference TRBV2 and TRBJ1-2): EPEVTQTPSHQVTQMGQEVILRCVPISNHLYFYWYRQILGQKVEFLVSFYNNEISEKSEIFDDQFSVERPDGSNFTLKIRSTKLEDSAMYFCASSARMGTGGHYGYTFGSGTRLTVV.

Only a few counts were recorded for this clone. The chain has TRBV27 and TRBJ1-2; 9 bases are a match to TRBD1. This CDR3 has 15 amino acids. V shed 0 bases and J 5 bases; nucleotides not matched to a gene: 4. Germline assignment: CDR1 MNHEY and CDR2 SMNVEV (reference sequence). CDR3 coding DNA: TGTGCCAGCAGTTTATCCCCCGACAGGGGGTATGGCTACACCTTC. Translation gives CASSLSPDRGYGYTF.

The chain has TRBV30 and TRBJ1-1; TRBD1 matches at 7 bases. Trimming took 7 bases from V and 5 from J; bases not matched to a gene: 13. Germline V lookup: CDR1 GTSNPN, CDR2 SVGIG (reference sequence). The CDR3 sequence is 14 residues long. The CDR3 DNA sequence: TGTGCCTTTATAAAGGGGGCGCCCGGGACTGAAGCTTTCTTT. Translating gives CAFIKGAPGTEAFF.

The CDR3, as DNA: TGTGCCAGCAGTGAAATAGCGGGGGCTCGCACAGATACGCAGTATTTT. Encoded protein: CASSEIAGARTDTQYF. This chain joins TRBV6-1 and TRBJ2-3; 9 nucleotides match TRBD2. Unmatched junction bases numbered 4, after V lost 2 bases and J lost 1 base. This CDR3 comprises 16 residues. Germline assignment: CDR1 MNHNS and CDR2 SASEGT.

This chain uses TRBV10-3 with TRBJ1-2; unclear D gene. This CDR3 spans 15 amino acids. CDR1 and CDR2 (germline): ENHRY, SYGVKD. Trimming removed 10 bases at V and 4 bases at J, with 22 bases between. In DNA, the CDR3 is TGTGCCACCAAGCCAGGTGGACGGGATCTCTATGGCTACACCTTC. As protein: CATKPGGRDLYGYTF.